Below, 6 T cell receptor beta chains from the same sample are listed, as sequenced in a study of OX40 agonist ivuxolimab in advanced cancers. The data were produced by immunoSEQ multiplex PCR, yet TCRdb's version contains in-frame clones alone and is incomplete. The data contain 45,000 to 60,000 clones, 85% to 90% of them seen just once; the ten biggest clones take up less than 5.5%. Sequenced material: CD4+ or CD8+ T cells sorted from blood, taken in a trial of the OX40 agonist ivuxolimab. The source of these receptors is an adult with an advanced solid tumor such as melanoma, head and neck, liver or kidney cancer.

The CDR3 region has the DNA TGTGCCAGCAGCTTCACAGGGTTGAGCGAGCAGTACTTC. This gives the protein CASSFTGLSEQYF. V gene TRBV7-2 combines with J gene TRBJ2-7, with D possibly matching TRBD1 (6 bases). The CDR3 loop spans 13 amino acids. The germline V gene has CDR1 SGHTA and CDR2 FQGNSA. V dropped 3 bases and J dropped 6 bases, with 12 bases sitting between them.

Only a few counts were recorded for this clone. The rearrangement joins TRBV7-9 to TRBJ1-2; 12 bases agree with TRBD1. Unmatched junction bases numbered 6, after V lost 4 bases and J lost 3 bases. The CDR3 is made up of 16 amino acids. The germline CDR1 and CDR2 sequences are SEHNR and FQNEAQ (reference sequence). This CDR3 reads CASSSRDRGRDYGYTF. The CDR3 coding sequence is TGTGCCAGCAGCTCCCGGGACAGGGGGCGCGACTATGGCTACACCTTC.

For the CDR3, the DNA is TGTGCCAGCAGCCACGGGAGCTCCTACAATGAGCAGTTCTTC. This codes for CASSHGSSYNEQFF. The chain recombines TRBV14 with TRBJ2-1; D perhaps matches TRBD2 (6 bases). V dropped 3 bases and J dropped 0 bases, with 6 bases sitting between them. Germline V gene data show CDR1 as SGHDN and CDR2 as FVKESK. The CDR3 contains 14 residues. Full variable domain (remainder filled in from reference TRBV14 and TRBJ2-1): EAGVTQFPSHSVIEKGQTVTLRCDPISGHDNLYWYRRVMGKEIKFLLHFVKESKQDESGMPNNRFLAERTGGTYSTLKVQPAELEDSGVYFCASSHGSSYNEQFFGPGTRLTVL.

DNA for the CDR3: TGTGCCTCTCAGGGTGACTCCTACGAGCAGTACTTC. Amino acid sequence: CASQGDSYEQYF. The chain has TRBV30 and TRBJ2-7; perhaps TRBD1 as D (5 bases). The CDR3 extends over 12 amino acids. The V end lost 7 bases, the J end lost 0 bases, and 10 bases lay between the germline ends. Germline V gives CDR1 GTSNPN, CDR2 SVGIG (reference sequence).

The rearrangement joins TRBV27 to TRBJ2-7, with unresolved D. CDR1 MNHEY and CDR2 SMNVEV come from the germline V gene (reference sequence). V lost 6 bases and J lost 1, with 10 bases in between. The CDR3 covers 13 residues. As DNA, the CDR3 is TGTGCCAGCAGCCGTACACGATCCTACGAGCAGTACTTC. It specifies CASSRTRSYEQYF.

This rearrangement joins TRBV2 to TRBJ1-3; D is ambiguous. In germline, CDR1 is SNHLY, CDR2 FYNNEI. This CDR3 comprises 16 residues. V was clipped by 4 bases and J by 4 bases, with 17 bases between them. CDR3 residues: CASSVVRNALGNTIYF. The CDR3 nucleotides are TGTGCCAGCAGTGTGGTTAGGAACGCGTTAGGAAACACCATATATTTT.